These 11 T cell receptor beta chains came from one sample sequenced in a study of graft-versus-host responses after intestinal transplantation. No antigen has been assigned to these receptors. The repertoire was sequenced with immunoSEQ multiplex PCR; TCRdb's copy has only in-frame clones and lacks some. The table shows roughly 100,000 clones, with roughly 91% occurring only once. Source: unstimulated CD4+ T cells sorted from spleen or lymph node cells, taken before transplant. These receptors came from a human donor who was the organ donor for an intestinal transplant.

CDR3 residues: CASSLRTVSYEQYF. The CDR3 DNA reads as TGTGCCAGCAGCCTAAGGACAGTCTCCTACGAGCAGTACTTC. The chain recombines TRBV7-2 with TRBJ2-7; possible D gene TRBD1, 6 bases. Germline V gene lookup returns CDR1 SGHTA and CDR2 FQGNSA. Between the trimmed V and J ends, which lost 5 bases and 0 bases, there was a span of 11 bases. The CDR3 is 14 amino acids.

The gene calls are TRBV4-1 and TRBJ2-3; maybe TRBD1 (6 bases). Trimming left V 0 bases short and J 3 bases short, with 13 bases between. The CDR3 covers 16 residues. The germline CDR1 and CDR2 sequences are MGHRA and YSYEKL. The CDR3 sequence is CASSQDPHRVTDTQYF. In DNA, the CDR3 is TGCGCCAGCAGCCAAGATCCTCACAGGGTGACAGATACGCAGTATTTT.

J is TRBJ2-1 and V is TRBV7-2; 10 bases map to TRBD2. V gave up 3 bases and J gave up 6 bases; unmatched junction bases: 5. The CDR3 is 15 residues long. CDR1 and CDR2 (germline): SGHTA, FQGNSA. CDR3 in amino acids: CASSFSSGGVNEQFF. The CDR3 DNA is TGTGCCAGCAGCTTTTCTAGCGGGGGAGTCAATGAGCAGTTCTTC.

The chain joins TRBV7-9 to TRBJ1-1; 9 positions agree with TRBD1. Losses at the gene ends were 2 bases for V and 11 bases for J; bases not matched to a gene: 6. Germline CDR1 and CDR2: SEHNR and FQNEAQ (reference sequence). This CDR3 has 13 residues. CDR3 in DNA: TGTGCCAGCAGCTTAAGGGACAGGGTCTCGGCTTTCTTT. As protein: CASSLRDRVSAFF.

This chain uses TRBV5-1 with TRBJ1-2; 7 bases align to TRBD1. V shed 0 bases, J shed 1 base, and the junction held 9 bases outside the gene matches. Germline V gene data show CDR1 as SGHRS and CDR2 as YFSETQ. This CDR3 region has 17 residues. The CDR3 bases are TGCGCCAGCAGCTTGGCTACACTCGGGACAGATAACTATGGCTACACCTTC. Translated: CASSLATLGTDNYGYTF.

The genes are TRBV11-2 and TRBJ2-3, with no clear D. The length of the CDR3 is 13 residues. Germline V gene sequence: CDR1 SGHAT, CDR2 FQNNGV. V shed 4 bases and J shed 4 bases, with 9 bases lying between them. As DNA, the CDR3 is TGTGCCAGCAGCTCGCGACGGGCAGATACGCAGTATTTT. Its protein product is CASSSRRADTQYF. Based on the CDR3 plus reference TRBV11-2 and TRBJ2-3, the full variable domain is EAGVAQSPRYKIIEKRQSVAFWCNPISGHATLYWYQQILGQGPKLLIQFQNNGVVDDSQLPKDRFSAERLKGVDSTLKIQPAKLEDSAVYLCASSSRRADTQYFGPGTRLTVL.

The chain combines TRBV7-9 with TRBJ1-2; tentative D call: TRBD1 (5 bases). CDR1 is SEHNR and CDR2 is FQNEAQ in the germline V gene (reference sequence). The CDR3 length is 15 residues. V was trimmed by 5 bases and J by 5 bases, leaving 18 bases between them. The CDR3 bases are TGTGCCAGCAGCCGGGAGGGACTCCCTAGGTATGGCTACACCTTC. It encodes CASSREGLPRYGYTF.

This clone came up a few times. The chain uses TRBV10-3 and TRBJ2-7; D might be TRBD2 (5 bases). Trimming removed 6 bases at V and 3 bases at J, with 12 bases between. The germline V gene has CDR1 ENHRY and CDR2 SYGVKD. This CDR3 has 13 amino acids. DNA of the CDR3: TGTGCCATCAGCGCGACTAACCTCTACGAGCAGTACTTC. Translated, it gives CAISATNLYEQYF.

The chain carries TRBV4-2 and TRBJ2-1, with 12 bases fitting TRBD2. The CDR3 consists of 16 residues. Germline V gene data show CDR1 as LGHNA and CDR2 as YNFKEQ. V was pared by 3 bases and J by 7 bases, with 7 bases of the junction left unmatched. CDR3 sequence: CASSHTLAGGKNEQFF. The DNA of the CDR3 is TGTGCCAGCAGCCATACTCTAGCGGGGGGGAAGAATGAGCAGTTCTTC.

The V and J genes are TRBV7-8 and TRBJ2-7, with 14 bases that match TRBD2. V gave up 3 bases and J gave up 6 bases; unmatched junction bases: 1. The CDR3 is made up of 14 amino acids. Germline loops: CDR1 SGHVS, CDR2 FQNEAQ. Written as DNA, the CDR3 is TGTGCCAGCAGCTTTGGGACTAGCGGGAGCGAGCAGTACTTC. Amino acid sequence: CASSFGTSGSEQYF.

CDR3 sequence (DNA): TGTGCCAGCACCCAACCCGGACAGGGCCCTGAAGCTTTCTTT. Its translation is CASTQPGQGPEAFF. The chain is built from TRBV13 and TRBJ1-1; 8 bases align to TRBD1. The CDR3 is 14 amino acids. Germline values: CDR1 PRHDT, CDR2 FYEKMQ (reference sequence). V was clipped by 7 bases and J by 6 bases; unmatched bases: 10.